This is a list of T cell receptor beta chains from one sample in a study of T cells after somatic rescue of genetic block. Method: immunoSEQ multiplex PCR; TCRdb's copy keeps in-frame clones and lacks some. Found here are 60,000 to 75,000 clones, around 90% of them singletons; the top ten hold under 4%. The specimen sequenced was peripheral blood mononuclear cells (PBMCs). Receptors were obtained from a man in his forties or fifties. The CDR3 runs from the conserved cysteine through the conserved F or W. The D gene is left open where the match is weak. Size is omitted from some rows. Given values are once, few, many or a class for expanded clones.

- TRBJ2-1 TRBV7-3 TRBD2 TGTGCCAGCGGGAGCGGGGGGGCCTACAATGAGCAGTTCTTC CASGSGGAYNEQFF
- TRBJ2-7 TRBV11-2 - TGTGCCAGCAGCTTAGGTAGTTACGAGCAGTACTTC CASSLGSYEQYF
- TRBJ1-1 TRBV5-4 TRBD1 TGTGCCAGCAGCCCGGGACAGGGCAGGACTGAAGCTTTCTTT CASSPGQGRTEAFF
- TRBJ2-1 TRBV11-2 TRBD2 TGTGCCAGCAGCTTAGATAGCGGGGGGGCCGGAGATGAGCAGTTCTTC CASSLDSGGAGDEQFF
- TRBJ1-2 TRBV7-8 TRBD1 TGTGCCAGCAGCTTACCGGACAGGGCTAACTATGGCTACACCTTC CASSLPDRANYGYTF
- TRBJ2-7 TRBV7-3 TRBD1 TGTGCCAGCAGCTTACTTTCAGGGGGCTCTTACGAGCAGTACTTC CASSLLSGGSYEQYF
- TRBJ2-3 TRBV18 - TGTGCCAGCTCACTTGCAAATACCGGGCCGCAGGGGACAGATACGCAGTATTTT CASSLANTGPQGTDTQYF
once TRBJ2-3 TRBV27 - TGTGCCAGCAGGCTGGACCAGGCGGATACGCAGTATTTT CASRLDQADTQYF
- TRBJ1-3 TRBV18 TRBD1 TGTGCCAGCTCAAAAGACAGGGGGAACACTGGAAACACCATATATTTT CASSKDRGNTGNTIYF
- TRBJ1-2 TRBV4-2 TRBD1 TGTGCCAGCAGCCAATCGGTCGGGGAGAACAGGGGTAAGGGCGGCTACACCTTC CASSQSVGENRGKGGYTF
- TRBJ2-3 TRBV27 TRBD1 TGTGCCAGCAGTGGGACAGGGTCAACAGATACGCAGTATTTT CASSGTGSTDTQYF
- TRBJ2-1 TRBV5-4 TRBD2 TGTGCCAGCAGCTTCCAGCGGGAGACCCGAGACAATGAGCAGTTCTTC CASSFQRETRDNEQFF
- TRBJ1-2 TRBV2 TRBD1 TGTGCCAGCAGAACGATCCGGGACAGGGGGCTTGGGTTCTATGGCTACACCTTC CASRTIRDRGLGFYGYTF
- TRBJ2-7 TRBV19 - TGTGCCAGTAGTATCGACGGAGACTACGAGCAGTACTTC CASSIDGDYEQYF
- TRBJ2-7 TRBV25-1 - TGTGCCAGCAGTGACCCCCGGGGCGGAAGTTACGAGCAGTACTTC CASSDPRGGSYEQYF
- TRBJ2-5 TRBV21-1 - TGTGCCAGCAACCGGGACTTCCAAGAGACCCAGTACTTC CASNRDFQETQYF
- TRBJ2-1 TRBV10-1 TRBD1 TGCGCCAGCAGTGAGCGGGACAGCCCCTACAATGAGCAGTTCTTC CASSERDSPYNEQFF
- TRBJ2-5 TRBV28 - TGTGCCAGCAGCGGCGGACAGCCCCAAGAGACCCAGTACTTC CASSGGQPQETQYF
- TRBJ2-3 TRBV10-3 - TGTGCCATCAGTGAACAGACATTCCCAGATACGCAGTATTTT CAISEQTFPDTQYF
- TRBJ1-2 TRBV2 - TGTGCCAGCCAGGGATGGCGTGGCTACACCTTC CASQGWRGYTF
- TRBJ2-3 TRBV5-4 - TGTGCCAGCAGCTTGGACAGGGGCACAGATACGCAGTATTTT CASSLDRGTDTQYF
- TRBJ2-5 TRBV6-1 TRBD2 TGTGCCAGCAGTGAAGGGTTTGGGACTAGCGGGAAACAAGAGACCCAGTACTTC CASSEGFGTSGKQETQYF
- TRBJ2-3 TRBV6-5 - TGTGCCAGCAGTTATCAATTCACAGATACGCAGTATTTT CASSYQFTDTQYF
- TRBJ2-3 TRBV7-7 - TGTGCCAGCAGCCCCCGTCGAACAGATACGCAGTATTTT CASSPRRTDTQYF
- TRBJ2-1 TRBV7-8 - TGTGCCAGCAGCTTAGATGAGCAGTTCTTC CASSLDEQFF
- TRBJ2-7 TRBV5-5 - TGTGCCAGCAGCTTGGCGGGCAGCTACGAGCAGTACTTC CASSLAGSYEQYF
- TRBJ2-5 TRBV2 TRBD1 TGTGCCAGCAGGGACAGGCCGAAGGGGGAGACCCAGTACTTC CASRDRPKGETQYF
- TRBJ1-3 TRBV6-6 TRBD1 TGTGCCAGCAGTCAGAACGCCAGGGGGTTAGGAAACACCATATATTTT CASSQNARGLGNTIYF
- TRBJ2-3 TRBV5-4 TRBD1 TGTGCCAGCAGCCTCCGGGGGCAGGGGGCTGCAGATACGCAGTATTTT CASSLRGQGAADTQYF
- TRBJ2-2 TRBV2 - TGTGCCAGCAGCGACCCGGGACTGAAACGCACCGGGGAGCTGTTTTTT CASSDPGLKRTGELFF
once TRBJ2-3 TRBV6-1 TRBD2 TGTGCCAGCCACGGAACTAGCGGGGACACAGATACGCAGTATTTT CASHGTSGDTDTQYF
- TRBJ2-7 TRBV11-1 TRBD2 TGTGCCAGCAGCCACGAGCGGGGGGCCACCTACGAGCAGTACTTC CASSHERGATYEQYF
few TRBJ2-6 TRBV15 - TGTGCCACCAGCGGCTTCGGAGGAACTGGGGCCAACGTCCTGACTTTC CATSGFGGTGANVLTF
- TRBJ1-1 TRBV30 - TGTGCCTGGGGGGGAATTGACACTGAAGCTTTCTTT CAWGGIDTEAFF
- TRBJ1-5 TRBV10-3 TRBD1 TGTGCCATCGGGGGACAGAATCAGCCCCAGCATTTT CAIGGQNQPQHF
- TRBJ1-1 TRBV18 - TGTGCCAGCTCACCTGATACCGGGACTGAAGCTTTCTTT CASSPDTGTEAFF
once TRBJ2-3 TRBV11-3 - TGTGCCAGCAGCTTAGAGCCTAGCTCCACAGATACGCAGTATTTT CASSLEPSSTDTQYF
- TRBJ2-7 TRBV11-3 TRBD2 TGTGCCAGCGCCATGGGCAGCGGGGGATCCTACGAGCAGTACTTC CASAMGSGGSYEQYF
- TRBJ1-5 TRBV19 TRBD1 TGTGCCAGTAGTATAGATGATAGTCGACAGGGAAGGTGGCAGCCCCAGCATTTT CASSIDDSRQGRWQPQHF
- TRBJ2-7 TRBV2 TRBD2 TGTGCCAGCAGTGAAGGGACTAGTAACGACGAGCAGTACTTC CASSEGTSNDEQYF
- TRBJ2-5 TRBV20-1 - TGCAGTGCTAGAGATATGGTAACCCAGTACTTC CSARDMVTQYF
- TRBJ2-3 TRBV6-1 - TGTGCCAGTCATTTAACGACGATCTCAGATACGCAGTATTTT CASHLTTISDTQYF
- TRBJ2-5 TRBV6-6 TRBD2 TGTGCCAGCAGTGCCACTAGCGAACAAGAGACCCAGTACTTC CASSATSEQETQYF
- TRBJ2-5 TRBV15 - TGTGCCACCAGGGCAAGGGGGCAAGAGACCCAGTACTTC CATRARGQETQYF
- TRBJ2-1 TRBV7-9 - TGTGCCAGCAGCTCCCACTACAATGAGCAGTTCTTC CASSSHYNEQFF
once TRBJ2-3 TRBV5-6 TRBD2 TGTGCCAGCAGCTTGAGGCTAGCGGGCAGCCCAGATACGCAGTATTTT CASSLRLAGSPDTQYF
- TRBJ2-3 TRBV7-6 TRBD1 TGTGCCAGCAGTCCGTTCGGGGGCAGGGGGCTGATCGGTACGCAGTATTTT CASSPFGGRGLIGTQYF
- TRBJ1-2 TRBV2 - TGTGCCAGCAGTGAAAGCGTGGGGGTGGCTGGCTACACCTTC CASSESVGVAGYTF
once TRBJ2-7 TRBV21-1 - TGTGCCAGCAGCAAACAGGGAGGTGTCGGTCCCTACGAGCAGTACTTC CASSKQGGVGPYEQYF
- TRBJ2-7 TRBV4-3 TRBD1 TGCGCCAGCAGCCAAGAGTTTGGTGTGGACAGGGGCTACGAGCAGTACTTC CASSQEFGVDRGYEQYF
- TRBJ2-3 TRBV18 - TGTGCCAGCTCAGCACGGAAGGGGGTGGGCACAGATACGCAGTATTTT CASSARKGVGTDTQYF
- TRBJ2-1 TRBV6-6 - TGTGCCAGCAGTTACCAACTTACAGCGTACAATGAGCAGTTCTTC CASSYQLTAYNEQFF
- TRBJ2-1 TRBV9 TRBD2 TGTGCCAGCAGCCCTGTCCCGACTAGCGGGAGGGGTAATGAGCAGTTCTTC CASSPVPTSGRGNEQFF